These T cell receptor beta chains were read from a single sample in a study of CD8 T cells in Susac syndrome. TCRdb reanalysed the immunoSEQ multiplex PCR reads using MiXCR and keeps one entry per CDR3 protein. This sample has roughly 200,000 distinct CDR3 sequences, with approximately 95% found just once. Source material: CD4+ T cells from PBMCs. The receptors stem from a human donor with multiple sclerosis. CDR3s include the opening cysteine and the closing phenylalanine or tryptophan. The order of the fields is J gene, V gene, clone size, D gene, CDR3 DNA, CDR3 protein. The D gene is left open where the match is weak. Clone size is shown for a subset of rows, as once, few, many or a class of expanded clone.

j_call: TRBJ1-6; v_call: TRBV30; clone_size: NA; d_call: NA; cdr3_nt: TGTGCCTGGAGTGTACTAACAGGAGAAGGGCTCCTCCACTTT; cdr3_aa: CAWSVLTGEGLLHF
j_call: TRBJ2-7; v_call: TRBV20-1; clone_size: NA; d_call: TRBD1; cdr3_nt: TGCAGTGCTAGAATTCCGGGACAGGACTACGAGCAGTACTTC; cdr3_aa: CSARIPGQDYEQYF
j_call: TRBJ1-2; v_call: TRBV20-1; clone_size: NA; d_call: NA; cdr3_nt: TGCAGTGCCCCGAGCCTTGTGTCAGGGCATGGCTACACCTTC; cdr3_aa: CSAPSLVSGHGYTF
j_call: TRBJ2-7; v_call: TRBV30; clone_size: NA; d_call: TRBD1; cdr3_nt: TGTGCCTGGTACAGGGGTAGGGGAGAGCAGTACTTC; cdr3_aa: CAWYRGRGEQYF
j_call: TRBJ1-1; v_call: TRBV20-1; clone_size: NA; d_call: TRBD1; cdr3_nt: TGCAGTGCTAGCCAGGGGGCGTCGACTGAAGCTTTCTTT; cdr3_aa: CSASQGASTEAFF
j_call: TRBJ1-2; v_call: TRBV2; clone_size: NA; d_call: NA; cdr3_nt: TGTGCCAGCACCGAGGGCCCATATGGCTACACCTTC; cdr3_aa: CASTEGPYGYTF
j_call: TRBJ2-1; v_call: TRBV4-2; clone_size: NA; d_call: TRBD2; cdr3_nt: TGTGCCAGCAGTCTGAGCGGGGGGGCTGCGGATGAGCAGTTCTTC; cdr3_aa: CASSLSGGAADEQFF
j_call: TRBJ2-7; v_call: TRBV9; clone_size: NA; d_call: NA; cdr3_nt: TGTGCCAGCAGCGTAGCGTGGGACACCACCTACGAGCAGTACTTC; cdr3_aa: CASSVAWDTTYEQYF
j_call: TRBJ2-1; v_call: TRBV3-1; clone_size: NA; d_call: TRBD2; cdr3_nt: TGTGCCAGCAGCCAAGGGTCGGGGAGGGCGAATGAGCAGTTCTTC; cdr3_aa: CASSQGSGRANEQFF
j_call: TRBJ2-2; v_call: TRBV19; clone_size: once; d_call: NA; cdr3_nt: TGTGCCAGTAGCCCAGGAGGGGGCTACGGGGAGCTGTTTTTT; cdr3_aa: CASSPGGGYGELFF
j_call: TRBJ1-2; v_call: TRBV20-1; clone_size: NA; d_call: TRBD1; cdr3_nt: TGCAGTGCTCAAGACAGGGTCCGGAATGGCTACACCTTC; cdr3_aa: CSAQDRVRNGYTF
j_call: TRBJ2-5; v_call: TRBV6-6; clone_size: NA; d_call: NA; cdr3_nt: TGTGCCAGCAGCCTACGGACCATTGAGACCCAGTACTTC; cdr3_aa: CASSLRTIETQYF
j_call: TRBJ2-3; v_call: TRBV12-3/TRBV12-4; clone_size: few; d_call: NA; cdr3_nt: TGTGCCAGCAGTCTGACAGTAGGGACGCAGTATTTT; cdr3_aa: CASSLTVGTQYF
j_call: TRBJ1-2; v_call: TRBV5-1; clone_size: NA; d_call: NA; cdr3_nt: TGCGCCAGCAGCGTATCAGGGGCCTATGGCTACACCTTC; cdr3_aa: CASSVSGAYGYTF
j_call: TRBJ1-6; v_call: TRBV3-1; clone_size: NA; d_call: TRBD1; cdr3_nt: TGTGCCAGCAGCCTACAGGGGGACTCACCCCTCCACTTT; cdr3_aa: CASSLQGDSPLHF
j_call: TRBJ2-4; v_call: TRBV27; clone_size: NA; d_call: TRBD1; cdr3_nt: TGTGCCAGCAGTTCACTTCAGGGGGCCTCACGCAAAAACATTCAGTACTTC; cdr3_aa: CASSSLQGASRKNIQYF
j_call: TRBJ2-2; v_call: TRBV9; clone_size: NA; d_call: TRBD2; cdr3_nt: TGTGCCAGCAGCACCCTCGGACTAGCGGCGAACACCGGGGAGCTGTTTTTT; cdr3_aa: CASSTLGLAANTGELFF
j_call: TRBJ2-1; v_call: TRBV24-1; clone_size: NA; d_call: NA; cdr3_nt: TGTGCCACCAGTAAGGGGAGCTCCTACAATGAGCAGTTCTTC; cdr3_aa: CATSKGSSYNEQFF
j_call: TRBJ1-1; v_call: TRBV15; clone_size: NA; d_call: TRBD1; cdr3_nt: TGTGCCACCAGCCGACAGGGTACTGAAGCTTTCTTT; cdr3_aa: CATSRQGTEAFF
j_call: TRBJ2-3; v_call: TRBV9; clone_size: NA; d_call: NA; cdr3_nt: TGTGCCAGCAGCGACAGTCCCCGCACAGATACGCAGTATTTT; cdr3_aa: CASSDSPRTDTQYF
j_call: TRBJ2-3; v_call: TRBV7-2; clone_size: NA; d_call: NA; cdr3_nt: TGTGCCAGCAGCTCCACAGGGGATACGCAGTATTTT; cdr3_aa: CASSSTGDTQYF
j_call: TRBJ1-1; v_call: TRBV4-2; clone_size: NA; d_call: TRBD1; cdr3_nt: TGTGCCAGCTCCCGACAGGGAACTGAAGCTTTCTTT; cdr3_aa: CASSRQGTEAFF
j_call: TRBJ1-1; v_call: TRBV21-1; clone_size: NA; d_call: NA; cdr3_nt: TGTGCCAGTGGAGGCGTGGAGACTGAAGCTTTCTTT; cdr3_aa: CASGGVETEAFF
j_call: TRBJ2-1; v_call: TRBV7-2; clone_size: NA; d_call: TRBD2; cdr3_nt: TGTGCCAGCACCCAGACTAGCGGGGGGTATGAGCAGTTCTTC; cdr3_aa: CASTQTSGGYEQFF
j_call: TRBJ2-1; v_call: TRBV18; clone_size: NA; d_call: NA; cdr3_nt: TGTGCCAGCTCACCACCCTTACGGGGTAGAAACAACAATGAGCAGTTCTTC; cdr3_aa: CASSPPLRGRNNNEQFF
j_call: TRBJ2-5; v_call: TRBV20-1; clone_size: NA; d_call: TRBD2; cdr3_nt: TGCAGTGCTATGCAAGGACTAGCCGCCCAAGAGACCCAGTACTTC; cdr3_aa: CSAMQGLAAQETQYF
j_call: TRBJ2-1; v_call: TRBV20-1; clone_size: NA; d_call: NA; cdr3_nt: TGCAGTGCTAGAGATGTGCGTTCGGCCTACAATGAGCAGTTCTTC; cdr3_aa: CSARDVRSAYNEQFF
j_call: TRBJ2-1; v_call: TRBV20-1; clone_size: NA; d_call: TRBD2; cdr3_nt: TGCAGTGCTAGCTCCAGCGGGGCGAACAGTTACAATGAGCAGTTCTTC; cdr3_aa: CSASSSGANSYNEQFF
j_call: TRBJ1-4; v_call: TRBV5-1; clone_size: NA; d_call: NA; cdr3_nt: TGCGCCAGCAGCTTGGACGGACACAAGAAGGAAAAACTGTTTTTT; cdr3_aa: CASSLDGHKKEKLFF
j_call: TRBJ1-1; v_call: TRBV25-1; clone_size: NA; d_call: TRBD1; cdr3_nt: TGTGCCAGCAGAGACGACAGGGGGCCTGTTTGGGACACTGAAGCTTTCTTT; cdr3_aa: CASRDDRGPVWDTEAFF
j_call: TRBJ1-4; v_call: TRBV7-2; clone_size: NA; d_call: NA; cdr3_nt: TGTGCCAGCAGCGTTACGGGACTTGTAACAGAAAAACTGTTTTTT; cdr3_aa: CASSVTGLVTEKLFF
j_call: TRBJ1-1; v_call: TRBV10-3; clone_size: NA; d_call: NA; cdr3_nt: TGTGCCATCAGTGAGGTCACCAACACTGAAGCTTTCTTT; cdr3_aa: CAISEVTNTEAFF
j_call: TRBJ2-1; v_call: TRBV2; clone_size: NA; d_call: TRBD1; cdr3_nt: TGTGCCAGCAGTTTGGACAGGGTGGGTAATGAGCAGTTCTTC; cdr3_aa: CASSLDRVGNEQFF
j_call: TRBJ2-3; v_call: TRBV9; clone_size: once; d_call: TRBD2; cdr3_nt: TGTGCCAGCAGCGTCAGGACTAGCGGGGCAGATACGCAGTATTTT; cdr3_aa: CASSVRTSGADTQYF
j_call: TRBJ2-5; v_call: TRBV20-1; clone_size: NA; d_call: NA; cdr3_nt: TGCAGTGCTAGGGATCCGGGACGGAGCCAAGAGACCCAGTACTTC; cdr3_aa: CSARDPGRSQETQYF
j_call: TRBJ2-6; v_call: TRBV7-2; clone_size: NA; d_call: NA; cdr3_nt: TGTGCCAGCAGTACAAGCTCAGGGGCCAACGTCCTGACTTTC; cdr3_aa: CASSTSSGANVLTF
j_call: TRBJ1-2; v_call: TRBV9; clone_size: NA; d_call: NA; cdr3_nt: TGTGCCAGCCAAAAGAGACCGGACTATGGCTACACCTTC; cdr3_aa: CASQKRPDYGYTF
j_call: TRBJ1-1; v_call: TRBV30; clone_size: NA; d_call: TRBD1; cdr3_nt: TGTGCCTGGATTGGGGACAGGGGCGCTGAAGCTTTCTTT; cdr3_aa: CAWIGDRGAEAFF
j_call: TRBJ2-3; v_call: TRBV20-1; clone_size: NA; d_call: NA; cdr3_nt: TGCAGTGCTCGAGCCGGACAGAGCACAGATACGCAGTATTTT; cdr3_aa: CSARAGQSTDTQYF
j_call: TRBJ2-7; v_call: TRBV12-3/TRBV12-4; clone_size: NA; d_call: NA; cdr3_nt: TGTGCCAGCAGTTTCGCGGCGGGCCCCTACGAGCAGTACTTC; cdr3_aa: CASSFAAGPYEQYF
j_call: TRBJ1-5; v_call: TRBV20-1; clone_size: NA; d_call: NA; cdr3_nt: TGCAGTGCTATACTACAGGGACTCAATCAGCCCCAGCATTTT; cdr3_aa: CSAILQGLNQPQHF
j_call: TRBJ2-1; v_call: TRBV5-4; clone_size: NA; d_call: TRBD2; cdr3_nt: TGTGCCGGATCACTAGCGGGGGTTGGAAATGAGCAGTTCTTC; cdr3_aa: CAGSLAGVGNEQFF
j_call: TRBJ2-6; v_call: TRBV5-1; clone_size: NA; d_call: NA; cdr3_nt: TGCGCCAGCAGCTCGTACCCTGGGGCCAACGTCCTGACTTTC; cdr3_aa: CASSSYPGANVLTF
j_call: TRBJ2-5; v_call: TRBV19; clone_size: NA; d_call: NA; cdr3_nt: TGTGCCAGTAGTCCGTCGCAGGCCCTGAAGACCCAGTACTTC; cdr3_aa: CASSPSQALKTQYF
j_call: TRBJ2-7; v_call: TRBV11-3; clone_size: NA; d_call: TRBD2; cdr3_nt: TGTGCCAGCAGCCCGAGCGGGAACTCCTACGAGCAGTACTTC; cdr3_aa: CASSPSGNSYEQYF
j_call: TRBJ1-2; v_call: TRBV20-1; clone_size: few; d_call: NA; cdr3_nt: TGCAGTGCTAGAGACGAGGATGGCTACACCTTC; cdr3_aa: CSARDEDGYTF
j_call: TRBJ1-2; v_call: TRBV3-1; clone_size: NA; d_call: NA; cdr3_nt: TGTGCCAGCAGCCATGGGAAGGGCGGCTACACCTTC; cdr3_aa: CASSHGKGGYTF
j_call: TRBJ1-4; v_call: TRBV12-3/TRBV12-4; clone_size: NA; d_call: TRBD1; cdr3_nt: TGTGCCAGCAGTCAGGGGGGAGCGGCTAATGAAAAACTGTTTTTT; cdr3_aa: CASSQGGAANEKLFF
j_call: TRBJ2-7; v_call: TRBV29-1; clone_size: once; d_call: NA; cdr3_nt: TGCAGCGTTGCCCTGAAATTGGGCCACGAGCAGTACTTC; cdr3_aa: CSVALKLGHEQYF
j_call: TRBJ1-6; v_call: TRBV28; clone_size: NA; d_call: TRBD1; cdr3_nt: TGTGCCAGCAGTTGGACAGGGTATAATTCACCCCTCCACTTT; cdr3_aa: CASSWTGYNSPLHF
j_call: TRBJ1-2; v_call: TRBV7-9; clone_size: few; d_call: NA; cdr3_nt: TGTGCCAGTAGTCAACAGGGCCCCTATGGCTACACCTTC; cdr3_aa: CASSQQGPYGYTF
j_call: TRBJ1-2; v_call: TRBV6-1; clone_size: NA; d_call: TRBD1; cdr3_nt: TGTGCCAGCAGTGTCGTAGGAGGGACAGGGGGCTTCTATGGCTACACCTTC; cdr3_aa: CASSVVGGTGGFYGYTF
j_call: TRBJ2-5; v_call: TRBV2; clone_size: NA; d_call: NA; cdr3_nt: TGTGCCAGCAGTGGATGGGGCCGTCAGGAGACCCAGTACTTC; cdr3_aa: CASSGWGRQETQYF
j_call: TRBJ1-1; v_call: TRBV6-2/TRBV6-3; clone_size: NA; d_call: NA; cdr3_nt: TGTGCCAGCAGTTACAGGAGCATGAACACTGAAGCTTTCTTT; cdr3_aa: CASSYRSMNTEAFF